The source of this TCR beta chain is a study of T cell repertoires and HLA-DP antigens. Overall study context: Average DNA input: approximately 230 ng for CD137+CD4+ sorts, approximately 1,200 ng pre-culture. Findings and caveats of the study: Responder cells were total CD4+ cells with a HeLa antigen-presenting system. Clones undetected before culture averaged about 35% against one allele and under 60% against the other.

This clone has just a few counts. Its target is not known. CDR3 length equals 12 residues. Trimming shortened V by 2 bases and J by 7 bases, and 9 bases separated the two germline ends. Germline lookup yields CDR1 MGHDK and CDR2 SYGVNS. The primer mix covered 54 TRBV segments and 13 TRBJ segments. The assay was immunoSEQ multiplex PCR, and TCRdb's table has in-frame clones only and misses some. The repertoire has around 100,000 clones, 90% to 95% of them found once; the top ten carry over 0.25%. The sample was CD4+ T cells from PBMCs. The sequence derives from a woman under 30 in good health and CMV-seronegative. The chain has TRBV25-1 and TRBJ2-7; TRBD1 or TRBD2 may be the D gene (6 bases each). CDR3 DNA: TGTGCCAGCAGTGAACGGGGGCTTGAGCAGTACTTC. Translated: CASSERGLEQYF.